This TCR beta chain was identified in a study of T cell responses to AZD1222 COVID-19 vaccine. The CDR3 loop spans 17 amino acids. V shed 5 bases, J shed 0 bases, and the junction held 8 bases outside the gene matches. In germline, CDR1 is MNHNY, CDR2 SVGAGI (reference sequence). Findings of the study overall: Females outnumbered males among donors, who were mostly white British; clonal diversity was possibly underestimated.

Sequencing was performed with immunoSEQ multiplex PCR; in TCRdb, only in-frame clones are kept and a portion is missing. The table has roughly 180,000 clones, roughly nine tenths seen once; the top ten hold around 1.8%. On this clone itself: As yet, its antigen is unknown.

The genes are TRBV6-6 and TRBJ1-3; 9 bases fit TRBD1. Sequenced material: peripheral blood, taken on day 0 of AZD1222 vaccination. The clonotype was recovered from an adult in good health. The CDR3 region is CASSPRDREASGNTIYF. CDR3 coding DNA: TGTGCCAGCAGTCCCCGGGACAGGGAAGCCTCTGGAAACACCATATATTTT.